Below are 24 T cell receptor delta chains sequenced from a single sample in a study of delta chains in infants with herpesvirus infections (dated by TCRdb to 2021 to 2024). The library was prepared using RT-PCR. These reads were obtained on an Illumina MiSeq. To generate TCR cDNA, PBMC RNA underwent reverse transcription with SuperScript II using gamma-chain- and delta-chain-specific primers. TCRdb recomputed clones from the public reads with CATT; identical DNA rows were then combined. This sample has under 900 delta-chain clones in its table, and around 11% of those were observed once. The ten largest make up around 25% of the sample. The specimen was peripheral blood, collected at time point 2 of longitudinal follow-up. The receptor set was obtained from a human donor who was a Ugandan infant, either HIV-exposed or HIV-unexposed (not recorded which).

This clone was picked up a small number of times. Different DNA sequences within this sample yield the same CDR3. The chain combines TRDV2 with TRDJ3; 10 positions match TRDD3. The CDR3 length is 18 residues. Losses at the gene ends were 0 bases for V and 1 base for J; bases not matched to a gene: 2. The germline gives CDR1 GEAIGNYY, CDR2 EKD. This chain's CDR3 is CACDTGGYASWDTRQMFF. For the CDR3, the DNA is TGTGCCTGTGACACCGGGGGATACGCGTCCTGGGACACCCGACAGATGTTTTTC.

The chain employs TRDV3 and TRDJ2; 8 nucleotides match TRDD3. TCRdb leaves out the J gene; it was filled in here by matching the DNA to germline. V dropped 2 bases and J dropped 0; count of bases not matched to a gene: 17. The germline V gene encodes CDR1 TVYSNPD and CDR2 GDNSRS (reference sequence). The length of the CDR3 is 19 residues. CDR3 coding DNA: TGTGCCTTTGGTAATTCCCGGGGGATATACGGCCCTTTGACAGCACAACTCTTCTTT. Translated, it gives CAFGNSRGIYGPLTAQLFF. The full variable domain, its missing parts supplied by reference TRDV3 and TRDJ2, is CDKVTQSSPDQTVASGSEVVLLCTYDTVYSNPDLFWYRIRPDYSFQFVFYGDNSRSEGADFTQGRFSVKHILTQKAFHLVISPVRTEDSATYYCAFGNSRGIYGPLTAQLFFGKGTQLIVEP.

This clone came up once. Only one base separates this from a far larger clonotype, so it likely reflects a read error. The chain is built from TRDV2 and TRDJ3; 7 nucleotides align to TRDD3. TCRdb supplies no J gene; here it was assigned by aligning the nucleotide sequence to germline. The CDR3 has 19 amino acids. Germline-derived CDR1 and CDR2 are GEAIGNYY and EKD. CDR3 coding DNA: TGTGCCTGTGACTCCCCTGGGGGCCCCGGGTCCTGGAACACCCGACAGATGTTTTTC. Its protein product is CACDSPGGPGSWNTRQMFF.

As to this clone: This sequence may be a read error, since a much larger clone differs from it by one base. This CDR3 is CALVAVRGGGDKLIF. The DNA for the CDR3 is TGTGCTCTTGTGGCTGTTCGAGGGGGGGGCGATAAACTCATCTTT. The J gene is TRDJ1, the V gene TRDV1; perhaps TRDD3 as D (5 bases). This CDR3 has 15 residues. Between the trimmed V and J ends, which lost 7 bases and 4 bases, there was a span of 19 bases. Germline assignment: CDR1 TSWWSYY and CDR2 QGS.

Relative to its sample, this clone is large. The sample carries other DNA sequences with the same CDR3. The chain employs TRDV2 and TRDJ1; D may be TRDD3 (6 bases). The CDR3 is made up of 14 amino acids. CDR1 is GEAIGNYY, CDR2 EKD, per germline. Between the trimmed V and J ends, which lost 2 bases and 0 bases, there was a span of 9 bases. Here the CDR3 reads CACDKLGDTDKLIF. The CDR3 region has the DNA TGTGCCTGTGACAAATTGGGGGACACCGATAAACTCATCTTT.

By share of the sample, this clone is medium-sized. V usage is TRDV1 and J usage is TRDJ1, with 7 bases matching TRDD3. The length of the CDR3 is 22 residues. The V and J ends lost 4 bases and 0 bases, in that order; junction bases with no gene match: 26. Looked up from germline, CDR1 is TSWWSYY and CDR2 is QGS. The CDR3 region has the DNA TGTGCTCTTGGGGTACCAGAGGGCCTAGCTCTATACTGGGGACTCTACACCGATAAACTCATCTTT. It codes for CALGVPEGLALYWGLYTDKLIF.

This clone showed up just a few times. Being one base from a much bigger clone, this may be a read error. V and J are TRDV1 and TRDJ1, with D possibly being TRDD2 or TRDD3 (5 bases each). The CDR3 totals 20 residues. Germline V CDR1 and CDR2: TSWWSYY, QGS. DNA for the CDR3: TGTGCTCTTGGGGATTTTTCCCATATCCCTTCGGCATACGACACCGATAAACGCATCTTT. Translation: CALGDFSHIPSAYDTDKRIF.

Turning to this clone: This probably arose from a read error, given a far larger clone one base away. The chain links TRDV1 to TRDJ1, with 9 bases lining up with TRDD3. V lost 3 bases to trimming and J lost 0 bases; unmatched junction nucleotides: 20. The CDR3 has 21 amino acids. Germline CDR1 TSWWSYY, CDR2 QGS. The CDR3 bases are TGTGCTCTTGGGGACAAGGGGTCCTCACGAGTTGGGGATACGTACACCGATAAACTCATCTTT. Amino acids: CALGDKGSSRVGDTYTDKLIF.

This clone counts as large. The chain is built from TRDV1 and TRDJ1, with 10 positions matching TRDD3. The CDR3 runs 19 residues. CDR1 is TSWWSYY, CDR2 QGS, per germline. V lost 1 base and J lost 0; bases outside the gene matches: 11. This chain's CDR3 is CALGEPLTTGGSHTDKLIF. The CDR3 DNA follows: TGTGCTCTTGGGGAACCTCTCACCACTGGGGGATCCCACACCGATAAACTCATCTTT.

The chain recombines TRDV1 with TRDJ1, with TRDD3 matching over 9 bases. The CDR3 covers 24 residues. J gave up 1 base and V 0 bases, and 27 bases lay outside the gene matches. CDR1 and CDR2 (germline): TSWWSYY, QGS. The CDR3 DNA reads TGTGCTCTTGGGGAACTAGGATTCCCCCCCCTGTACTGGGGGACTACCATTCCCACCGATAAACTCATCTTT. Translating gives CALGELGFPPLYWGTTIPTDKLIF.

This clone was counted a few times. Being one base from a much bigger clone, this may be a read error. This chain joins TRDV2 and TRDJ2; 10 positions match TRDD3. Because TCRdb records no J gene, it was assigned here through a match of the DNA to germline. The CDR3 consists of 15 residues. Germline V CDR1 and CDR2: GEAIGNYY, EKD. The V segment lost 7 bases and the J segment 5 bases; nucleotides outside the gene matches: 9. CDR3 residues: CAWDVLLGDTAQLFF. The CDR3 DNA is TGTGCCTGGGACGTCCTACTGGGGGATACAGCACAACTCTTCTTT.

Within the sample, this clone is large (0.1 to 1%). The rearrangement joins TRDV1 to TRDJ3, with 10 bases aligning to TRDD3. The CDR3 sequence is 24 residues long. The V gene end was trimmed by 2 bases and the J gene end by 0 bases; junction bases not matched to a gene: 19. Germline-derived CDR1 and CDR2 are TSWWSYY and QGS. The CDR3 protein is CALGESQVLGDPHSFSWDTRQMFF. The CDR3 DNA follows: TGTGCTCTTGGGGAATCTCAGGTACTGGGGGATCCCCACTCCTTCTCCTGGGACACCCGACAGATGTTTTTC.

This clone was seen a handful of times. Only one base separates this from a far larger clonotype, so it likely reflects a read error. This sample includes further DNA sequences coding for the same CDR3. The chain links TRDV1 to TRDJ1, with a weak D call TRDD3 (6 bases). Germline V gives CDR1 TSWWSYY, CDR2 QGS. V dropped 5 bases and J dropped 0 bases, with 37 bases sitting between them. This CDR3 comprises 23 residues. As DNA, the CDR3 is TGTGCTCTTGGGTACCGCGGGTGGCCTTCATACTCGACTGGGATCTGGAACACCGATAAACTCATCTTT. Protein product: CALGYRGWPSYSTGIWNTDKLIF.

The sample holds a few counts of this clone. A read error is possible here, since a much larger clone lies one base away. The chain couples TRDV2 to TRDJ2, with a weak D call TRDD3 (6 bases). CDR1 and CDR2 from the germline V gene are GEAIGNYY and EKD. The CDR3 has 16 amino acids. The CDR3 bases are TGTGCCTGTGACACCTGGGGGTCCTCTTTGATAGCACAACTCTTCTTT. It specifies CACDTWGSSLIAQLFF.

Worth noting for this clone: A far more abundant clone sits one base away, making this likely a read error. Here the CDR3 DNA reads TGTGCTTATAGGAGAGCGTATCCTCTTCTGTCCGATAAACTCATCTTT. Amino acids: CAYRRAYPLLSDKLIF. The chain joins TRAV38-2/DV8 to TRDJ1; D not resolved. The J gene is not listed in TCRdb, so it was assigned here from a DNA match to germline. This CDR3 has 16 residues. Germline V gene data show CDR1 as TSESDYY and CDR2 as QEAYKQQN. With 2 bases removed from V and 3 bases from J, the gap between germline ends came to 17 bases.

This rearrangement joins TRDV2 to TRDJ1; 12 positions match TRDD3. Matching the DNA to germline supplied the J gene, which TCRdb does not give. There are 21 residues in the CDR3. Trimming took 1 base from V and 0 from J; bases not matched to a gene: 17. Germline CDR1 reads GEAIGNYY; CDR2 reads EKD. CDR3: CACDTGPVLGDTLYYTDKLIF. The CDR3 nucleotides are TGTGCCTGTGACACGGGCCCTGTACTGGGGGATACTCTTTATTACACCGATAAACTCATCTTT.

This clone was seen a few times. A much larger clone differs from this one at a single base, so this may be a read error. The V and J genes are TRDV1 and TRDJ2; D is unresolved. Germline CDR1 is TSWWSYY and CDR2 is QGS. CDR3 length: 15 residues. The ends were cut back, 6 bases at V and 5 bases at J, with 16 bases in the middle. As DNA, the CDR3 is TGTGCTCTTGGTAGCAATGAGAGGGAAACAGCACAACTCTTCTTT. Encoded protein: CALGSNERETAQLFF.

This clone is large in the sample. Here the CDR3 reads CALGEDPGRFLPNWGYSPHDKLIF. In DNA form, the CDR3 reads TGTGCTCTTGGGGAAGATCCCGGGAGGTTCCTACCGAACTGGGGATATTCCCCCCACGATAAACTCATCTTT. The J gene is TRDJ1, the V gene TRDV1; D may be TRDD2 or TRDD3 (7 bases each). V lost 2 bases to trimming and J lost 4 bases, with 41 bases between them. CDR3 length equals 24 residues. CDR1 and CDR2 from the germline V gene are TSWWSYY and QGS.

This clone was detected a few times. A read error may explain this, as a much larger clone is one base away. Other nucleotide sequences from this sample produce the same CDR3. This rearrangement joins TRDV2 to TRDJ3, with 9 bases identical to TRDD3. The J gene is not listed in TCRdb, so it was assigned here from a DNA match to germline. CDR3 length: 18 amino acids. Germline assignment: CDR1 GEAIGNYY and CDR2 EKD. J lost 0 bases, V lost 1 base, and 3 bases had no gene match. In DNA form, the CDR3 reads TGTGCCTGTGACACTGGGGGATATGCCTCCTGGGACACCCGACAGATGTTTTTC. It is translated as CACDTGGYASWDTRQMFF.

This clone was seen a handful of times. Being one base from a much bigger clone, this may be a read error. V gene TRDV2 combines with J gene TRDJ3; possible D gene TRDD3, 5 bases. In germline, CDR1 is GEAIGNYY, CDR2 EKD. Trimming removed 0 bases from V and 0 bases from J, with 14 bases in between. The CDR3 has 19 amino acids. The CDR3 protein is CACDTVLVDNSWDTRQMFF. The CDR3 coding sequence is TGTGCCTGTGACACCGTACTGGTGGATAACTCCTGGGACACCCGACAGATGTTTTTC.

The chain carries TRAV38-2/DV8 and TRDJ1; TRDD3 might be the D (6 bases). V was shortened by 10 bases and J by 0 bases, with 22 bases between the two germline ends. The CDR3 covers 16 residues. Per germline, CDR1 TSESDYY and CDR2 QEAYKQQN. CDR3 region: CAINMGGFSYTDKLIF. The CDR3, as DNA: TGTGCTATCAATATGGGGGGGTTCTCGTACACCGATAAACTCATCTTT.

This clone is labeled large. V gene TRDV1 combines with J gene TRDJ1, with TRDD3 as a possible D gene (6 bases). Germline-derived CDR1 and CDR2 are TSWWSYY and QGS. Trimming removed 4 bases from V and 0 bases from J, with 21 bases in between. CDR3 size: 18 residues. The CDR3, as DNA: TGTGCTCTTGGGGCCCCCGGACGGGGGGGGGACCACACCGATAAACTCATCTTT. It yields the protein CALGAPGRGGDHTDKLIF.

Regarding this clone: Given a much more abundant clone one base away, this may be a read error. J is TRDJ3 and V is TRDV2; 10 bases align to TRDD3. The J gene, missing from TCRdb, was assigned here through DNA to germline matching. The germline V gene has CDR1 GEAIGNYY and CDR2 EKD. The CDR3 runs to 17 residues. The CDR3 coding sequence is TGTGCCCGTGACAGTACTGGGGGATTTTGGGACACCCGACAGATGTTTTTC. This codes for CARDSTGGFWDTRQMFF.

This clone was seen only a few times. Possible read error: a much larger clone is one base away. This sample includes further DNA sequences coding for the same CDR3. The rearrangement uses TRDV1 and TRDJ1; TRDD3 matches 11 bases. Germline loops: CDR1 TSWWSYY, CDR2 QGS. CDR3 length: 22 amino acids. Trimming cost V 4 bases and J 0 bases; bases outside gene matches: 22. The CDR3 bases are TGTGCTCTTGGGGTCTCTTCCTTCCTACCCCTTACTGGGGGATATGACACCGATAAACTCATCTTT. Translated: CALGVSSFLPLTGGYDTDKLIF.